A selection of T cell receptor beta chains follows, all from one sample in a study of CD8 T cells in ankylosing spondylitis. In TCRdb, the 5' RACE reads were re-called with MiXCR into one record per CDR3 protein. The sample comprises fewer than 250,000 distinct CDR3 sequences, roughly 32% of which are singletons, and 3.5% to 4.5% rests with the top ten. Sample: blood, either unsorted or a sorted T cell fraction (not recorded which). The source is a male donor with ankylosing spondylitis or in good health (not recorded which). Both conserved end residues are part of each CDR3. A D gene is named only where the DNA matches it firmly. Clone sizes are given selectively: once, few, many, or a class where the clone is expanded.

cdr3_aa: CASSLSTGKETQYF
cdr3_nt: TGTGCCAGCAGCCTATCCACAGGGAAGGAGACCCAGTACTTC
j_call: TRBJ2-5
clone_size: -
v_call: TRBV7-2
d_call: -
cdr3_length: 14

cdr3_aa: CASSVDDRGSYEQYF
cdr3_nt: TGTGCCAGCAGCGTAGACGACAGGGGCTCCTACGAGCAGTACTTC
j_call: TRBJ2-7
clone_size: -
v_call: TRBV9
d_call: TRBD1
cdr3_length: 15

cdr3_aa: CATSRETGGYTF
cdr3_nt: TGTGCCACCAGCAGGGAAACAGGGGGCTACACCTTC
j_call: TRBJ1-2
clone_size: few
v_call: TRBV15
d_call: -
cdr3_length: 12

cdr3_aa: CASSYMTGNYGYTF
cdr3_nt: TGTGCCAGCAGTTACATGACAGGGAACTATGGCTACACCTTC
j_call: TRBJ1-2
clone_size: -
v_call: TRBV6-5
d_call: TRBD1
cdr3_length: 14

cdr3_aa: CAIRKITGTGVYQPQHF
cdr3_nt: TGTGCCATCAGGAAAATAACCGGGACAGGGGTTTATCAGCCCCAGCATTTT
j_call: TRBJ1-5
clone_size: few
v_call: TRBV10-3
d_call: TRBD1
cdr3_length: 17

cdr3_aa: CASSPRQGITIYF
cdr3_nt: TGTGCCAGCAGTCCAAGACAGGGGATCACCATATATTTT
j_call: TRBJ1-3
clone_size: -
v_call: TRBV12-3/TRBV12-4
d_call: TRBD1
cdr3_length: 13

cdr3_aa: CSAGDRGNFGNTIYF
cdr3_nt: TGCAGTGCTGGAGACAGGGGCAATTTTGGAAACACCATATATTTT
j_call: TRBJ1-3
clone_size: -
v_call: TRBV20-1
d_call: TRBD1
cdr3_length: 15

cdr3_aa: CSASRGATDTQYF
cdr3_nt: TGCAGTGCTTCTAGGGGGGCCACAGATACGCAGTATTTT
j_call: TRBJ2-3
clone_size: many
v_call: TRBV20-1
d_call: -
cdr3_length: 13

cdr3_aa: CASRLGQGAGTFF
cdr3_nt: TGTGCCAGCAGGCTTGGACAGGGGGCCGGGACTTTCTTT
j_call: TRBJ1-1
clone_size: -
v_call: TRBV25-1
d_call: TRBD1
cdr3_length: 13

cdr3_aa: CSAKEARYYQETQYF
cdr3_nt: TGCAGTGCCAAAGAGGCTCGTTATTACCAAGAGACCCAGTACTTC
j_call: TRBJ2-5
clone_size: -
v_call: TRBV20-1
d_call: -
cdr3_length: 15

cdr3_aa: CSAPPAGGLSEQYF
cdr3_nt: TGCAGTGCTCCCCCAGCGGGGGGCCTTTCCGAGCAGTACTTC
j_call: TRBJ2-7
clone_size: -
v_call: TRBV20-1
d_call: TRBD2
cdr3_length: 14